This TCR beta chain emerged from a study of breast tumors, draining lymph nodes, adjacent tissues. TCRdb passed the multiplex PCR reads through MiXCR, listing each CDR3 protein once. There are approximately 130,000 distinct CDR3 sequences in the sample; 21% occur only once, and about 2.2% lies in the top ten. On this clonotype: This may be a read error, as it is one base from a much larger clone.

Germline lookup yields CDR1 LNHDA and CDR2 SQIVND (reference sequence). There are 14 residues in the CDR3. Breast cancer patients provided tissue from their axillary draining lymph nodes. The sequence was obtained from a female donor with breast cancer. Some clones in this sample may be carry-over from other donors' samples. The J gene is TRBJ1-2, the V gene TRBV19; 12 bases fit TRBD1. Sequenced: axillary lymph node tissue. The chain's CDR3 is CTSTSGQGAWGYTF. The DNA of the CDR3 is TGTACCAGTACCTCGGGACAGGGGGCGTGGGGCTACACCTTC.